These 22 T cell receptor beta chains were all obtained from the same sample, sequenced in a study of blood T cells in healthy people across ages. It was with a sample-barcoded 5' primer and a J-beta primer mix that a second PCR of about 6 to 11 cycles was run. TCRdb passed the 5' RACE reads through MiXCR, listing each CDR3 protein once. The sample shows about a million distinct CDR3 sequences, roughly 43% of them seen only once. Sequencing input: blood. The receptors were sampled from a man aged 25 to 45 in good health.

This clonotype was picked up a small number of times. The CDR3 region is CASRGPYWGNEQFF. CDR3 nucleotides: TGTGCCTCCCGTGGGCCGTATTGGGGCAATGAGCAGTTCTTC. V usage is TRBV27 and J usage is TRBJ2-1; D unclear. CDR3 length equals 14 residues. The V end lost 11 bases, the J end lost 6 bases, and 20 bases lay between the germline ends. The germline gives CDR1 MNHEY, CDR2 SMNVEV (reference sequence).

V is TRBV11-1 and J is TRBJ2-1; 9 bases are shared with TRBD2. CDR1 is SGHAT and CDR2 is FQDESV in the germline V gene (reference sequence). J lost 0 bases, V lost 3 bases, and 9 bases had no gene match. The CDR3 is 18 amino acids. The CDR3 DNA follows: TGTGCCAGCAGCTTGAGATCACTAGCGGGTGGCTCCTACAATGAGCAGTTCTTC. Protein: CASSLRSLAGGSYNEQFF.

The chain couples TRBV7-8 to TRBJ2-2; 9 nucleotides line up with TRBD2. CDR1 and CDR2 (germline): SGHVS, FQNEAQ. This CDR3 is built from 18 residues. V trimming: 6 bases; J trimming: 0 bases; junction bases outside the gene matches: 11. CDR3: CASRSGTSPFTNTGELFF. The CDR3 DNA follows: TGTGCCAGCAGATCCGGGACTAGCCCCTTCACGAACACCGGGGAGCTGTTTTTT.

V and J are TRBV4-1 and TRBJ2-5; 14 bases align to TRBD2. Germline V CDR1 and CDR2: MGHRA, YSYEKL. The CDR3 spans 20 residues. Trimming cost V 6 bases and J 0 bases; bases outside gene matches: 15. The CDR3 DNA follows: TGCGCCAGCAGACTGAGCGGACTAGCGGGGGGAGAAAATTACCAAGAGACCCAGTACTTC. It encodes CASRLSGLAGGENYQETQYF.

V gene TRBV15 combines with J gene TRBJ2-5; no reliable D call. Germline loops: CDR1 LNHNV, CDR2 YYDKDF (reference sequence). The CDR3 is 16 residues long. Trimming cost V 1 base and J 0 bases, with 12 bases left between them. For the CDR3, the DNA is TGTGCCACCAGCAGAGTCACCCATGTAGACCAAGAGACCCAGTACTTC. It translates to CATSRVTHVDQETQYF.

In DNA, the CDR3 is TGTGCCAGCAGCTTTTCAGGGATCGGGGAGCTGTTTTTT. Translated, it gives CASSFSGIGELFF. The gene calls are TRBV11-3 and TRBJ2-2, with a possible D match to TRBD1 (5 bases). Trimming took off 3 bases at V and 7 bases at J, with 9 bases between the two ends. CDR3 length: 13 amino acids. Germline V gene lookup returns CDR1 SGHNT and CDR2 YENEEA.

The chain combines TRBV6-2 or TRBV6-3 with TRBJ2-1, with D unresolved. V lost 5 bases and J 5 bases, leaving 19 bases between the germline ends. The length of the CDR3 is 16 residues. Germline V gene lookup returns CDR1 MNHEY and CDR2 SVGEGT. The CDR3: CASSPTLTTYNNEQFF. CDR3 sequence (DNA): TGTGCCAGCAGTCCGACGCTTACGACTTATAACAATGAGCAGTTCTTC.

The chain employs TRBV14 and TRBJ2-5, with D unresolved. CDR3 length: 14 residues. Trimming shortened V by 0 bases and J by 4 bases, and 9 bases separated the two germline ends. Germline V lookup: CDR1 SGHDN, CDR2 FVKESK. CDR3 in DNA: TGTGCCAGCAGCCAAGAAGGTCTGTTAGAGACCCAGTACTTC. It yields the protein CASSQEGLLETQYF.

The chain employs TRBV6-5 and TRBJ1-2; 9 bases fit TRBD1. Unmatched junction bases numbered 6, after V lost 5 bases and J lost 8 bases. The CDR3 consists of 13 residues. Germline loops: CDR1 MNHEY, CDR2 SVGAGI. The CDR3 DNA reads TGTGCCAGCAGTCAAACAGGGGGCTGGGGCTACACCTTC. It encodes CASSQTGGWGYTF.

The chain uses TRBV2 and TRBJ1-4, with D perhaps TRBD1 (6 bases). Germline lookup yields CDR1 SNHLY and CDR2 FYNNEI. This CDR3 is 14 amino acids long. The V gene lost 10 bases and the J gene lost 4 bases, with 16 bases spanning the gap. The CDR3 loop reads CANSATGVNEKLFF. The CDR3 DNA reads TGTGCCAACAGCGCGACAGGCGTTAATGAAAAACTGTTTTTT. The complete variable domain, with remaining parts taken from reference TRBV2 and TRBJ1-4, reads EPEVTQTPSHQVTQMGQEVILRCVPISNHLYFYWYRQILGQKVEFLVSFYNNEISEKSEIFDDQFSVERPDGSNFTLKIRSTKLEDSAMYFCANSATGVNEKLFFGSGTQLSVL.

The chain carries TRBV6-1 and TRBJ2-2; TRBD1 matches 11 bases. The V gene end was trimmed by 6 bases and the J gene end by 6 bases; junction bases not matched to a gene: 6. Germline loops: CDR1 MNHNS, CDR2 SASEGT. The CDR3 has 15 amino acids. This CDR3 reads CASRGQGAFSGELFF. CDR3 nucleotide sequence: TGTGCCAGCAGAGGACAGGGGGCTTTTTCCGGGGAGCTGTTTTTT.

This clonotype was picked up a small number of times. V gene TRBV10-3 combines with J gene TRBJ1-4, with no clear D. Germline-derived CDR1 and CDR2 are ENHRY and SYGVKD. CDR3 size: 14 residues. The V end lost 2 bases, the J end lost 4 bases, and 8 bases lay between the germline ends. For the CDR3, the DNA is TGTGCCATCAGTGAGGGCACCCTTAATGAAAAACTGTTTTTT. It encodes CAISEGTLNEKLFF.

The chain recombines TRBV4-1 with TRBJ2-2; D is ambiguous. Trimming took 0 bases from V and 1 from J, leaving 15 bases between them. The V gene's germline CDR1 is MGHRA and CDR2 YSYEKL. The CDR3 covers 18 residues. The DNA for the CDR3 is TGCGCCAGCAGCCAAGATAGATTCGGAGTGATGAACACCGGGGAGCTGTTTTTT. Translating gives CASSQDRFGVMNTGELFF.

The rearrangement links TRBV6-2 or TRBV6-3 to TRBJ2-1; 8 bases map to TRBD2. The J segment lost 13 bases and the V segment lost 5 bases, leaving 16 bases of the junction unmatched. Looked up from germline, CDR1 is MNHEY and CDR2 is SVGEGT. This CDR3 is built from 15 residues. The CDR3 sequence: CASSPAGATIRSQFF. CDR3 coding DNA: TGTGCCAGCAGTCCAGCGGGGGCGACGATAAGGAGCCAGTTCTTC.

The V gene is TRBV4-3, the J gene TRBJ2-5; D gene unclear. The better agreement between TRBJ2-7 and the DNA end casts doubt on the J call. The CDR3 sequence is 14 residues long. Per germline, CDR1 LGHNA and CDR2 YSLEER. The CDR3 region has the DNA TGCGCCAGCAGCCAAGATGGGCTGAACTACGAGCAGTACTTC. It translates to CASSQDGLNYEQYF.

The genes are TRBV4-1 and TRBJ2-1; D is unresolved. V was cut by 1 base and J by 0 bases, with 10 bases left in between. This CDR3 spans 16 amino acids. CDR1 and CDR2 (germline): MGHRA, YSYEKL. CDR3 nucleotide sequence: TGCGCCAGCAGCCAAGCAGGTACAAGCTCCTACAATGAGCAGTTCTTC. Its protein product is CASSQAGTSSYNEQFF.

This clonotype came up a few times. The chain carries TRBV6-6 and TRBJ2-7, with unresolved D. The CDR3 spans 15 residues. V gave up 3 bases and J gave up 2 bases, with 14 bases separating them. Germline lookup yields CDR1 MNHNY and CDR2 SVGAGI (reference sequence). CDR3: CASSYPNPTPYEQYF. CDR3 DNA: TGTGCCAGCAGTTATCCGAACCCCACCCCCTACGAGCAGTACTTC.

For the CDR3, the DNA is TGTGCCAGCAGTCTGCAGCCTAATGAAAAACTGTTTTTT. This sequence encodes CASSLQPNEKLFF. The chain uses TRBV28 and TRBJ1-4; D is unclear. The CDR3 length is 13 residues. V lost 5 bases and J lost 3, with 7 bases in between. Germline CDR1 is MDHEN and CDR2 is SYDVKM. Filled out from reference TRBV28 and TRBJ1-4, the complete variable domain reads DVKVTQSSRYLVKRTGEKVFLECVQDMDHENMFWYRQDPGLGLRLIYFSYDVKMKEKGDIPEGYSVSREKKERFSLILESASTNQTSMYLCASSLQPNEKLFFGSGTQLSVL.

This clonotype showed up just a few times. The chain uses TRBV4-3 and TRBJ1-1; possibly TRBD1 for D (6 bases). Germline loops: CDR1 LGHNA, CDR2 YSLEER. V was pared by 2 bases and J by 4 bases, with 11 bases between. The CDR3 consists of 14 residues. This chain's CDR3 is CASSQRGAATEAFF. The CDR3 DNA reads TGCGCCAGCAGCCAACGGGGGGCGGCCACTGAAGCTTTCTTT.

This clonotype has just a few counts. The chain employs TRBV7-2 and TRBJ2-3; TRBD2 matches 10 bases. CDR1 SGHTA and CDR2 FQGNSA come from the germline V gene. The CDR3 is 16 residues long. V trimming: 3 bases; J trimming: 4 bases; junction bases outside the gene matches: 7. CDR3 bases: TGTGCCAGCAGCTTTTTGGTAGCGGGGGGTTCAGATACGCAGTATTTT. Its protein product is CASSFLVAGGSDTQYF. Combining the CDR3 with reference TRBV7-2 and TRBJ2-3 gives the whole variable domain GAGVSQSPSNKVTEKGKDVELRCDPISGHTALYWYRQSLGQGLEFLIYFQGNSAPDKSGLPSDRFSAERTGGSVSTLTIQRTQQEDSAVYLCASSFLVAGGSDTQYFGPGTRLTVL.

The rearrangement links TRBV28 to TRBJ2-7; 7 bases are shared with TRBD1. The germline V gene encodes CDR1 MDHEN and CDR2 SYDVKM. Unmatched junction bases numbered 7, after V lost 6 bases and J lost 2 bases. CDR3 length: 14 residues. The CDR3: CASRTTGNTYEQYF. The CDR3 nucleotides are TGTGCCAGCAGAACGACAGGGAACACCTACGAGCAGTACTTC.

The chain couples TRBV5-1 to TRBJ1-1, with TRBD1 identical over 7 bases. Trimming cost V 4 bases and J 2 bases; bases outside gene matches: 8. The germline V gene has CDR1 SGHRS and CDR2 YFSETQ. The CDR3 consists of 15 residues. In nucleotides, the CDR3 is TGCGCCAGCAGCACCATGGGACAGACAAACACTGAAGCTTTCTTT. It encodes CASSTMGQTNTEAFF.